This T cell receptor (beta chain) was profiled in a study of response to subunit inactivated influenza vaccine. Study-level points and caveats: A suggestion made by the authors is that each seasonal influenza vaccination recruits few new T cells.

This clonotype was found a few times. Its antigen is still unknown. Losses at the gene ends were 5 bases for V and 5 bases for J; bases not matched to a gene: 8. The CDR3 loop spans 15 amino acids. Per germline, CDR1 SEHNR and CDR2 FQNEAQ (reference sequence). In TCRdb, the RT-PCR reads were re-called with MiXCR into one record per CDR3 protein. The table records about 310,000 distinct CDR3 sequences, about a fifth of them present only once. The V call is TRBV7-9, the J call TRBJ1-4; TRBD1 aligns across 7 bases. The clonotype originates from a man aged 45 to 75 who received an inactivated influenza vaccine. The source material was PBMCs from blood, sampled less than 22 months after vaccination. The CDR3, as DNA: TGTGCCAGCAGCCAAAACAGGGGAGGGAATGAAAAACTGTTTTTT. The encoded protein is CASSQNRGGNEKLFF.